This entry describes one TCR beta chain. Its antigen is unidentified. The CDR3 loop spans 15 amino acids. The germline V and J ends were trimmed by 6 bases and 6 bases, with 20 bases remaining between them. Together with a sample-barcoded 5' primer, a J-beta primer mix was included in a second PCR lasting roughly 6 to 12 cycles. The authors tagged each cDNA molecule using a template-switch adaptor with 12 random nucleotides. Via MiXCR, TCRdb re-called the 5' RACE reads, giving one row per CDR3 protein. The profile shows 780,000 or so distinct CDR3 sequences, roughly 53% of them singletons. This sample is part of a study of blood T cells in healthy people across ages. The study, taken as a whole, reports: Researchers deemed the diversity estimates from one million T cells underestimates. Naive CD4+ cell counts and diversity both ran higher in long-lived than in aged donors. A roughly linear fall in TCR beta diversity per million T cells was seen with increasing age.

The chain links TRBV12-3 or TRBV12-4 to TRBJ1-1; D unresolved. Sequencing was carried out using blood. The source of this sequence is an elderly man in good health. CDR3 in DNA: TGTGCCAGCAGCCCAGGACGGGGTCGAGGCGCTGAAGCTTTCTTT. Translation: CASSPGRGRGAEAFF.